This record covers a single T cell receptor (beta chain). The sample is drawn from a study of T-cell memory formation after mild COVID-19. Study context: TCR clusters were largely donor specific.

MiXCR, run by TCRdb on the 5' RACE reads, gives a single entry per CDR3 protein. This table holds 350,000 to 500,000 distinct CDR3 sequences, about 20% found once. V was clipped by 5 bases and J by 7 bases, with 13 bases between them. The CDR3 runs to 14 residues. Germline loops: CDR1 KGHDR, CDR2 SFDVKD. This TCR was recovered from an adult woman who had mild COVID-19 (a few samples of this study predate the infection). Cell type and time point are not known. The source material was PBMCs or a T cell subset sorted from them (not recorded which). The chain carries TRBV24-1 and TRBJ2-2; D perhaps matches TRBD1 (5 bases). CDR3 loop: CATSGQGEIGELFF. The DNA of the CDR3 is TGTGCCACCAGTGGCCAGGGTGAGATCGGGGAGCTGTTTTTT.